A single TCR beta chain is shown here with its context. TCRdb reprocessed the 5' RACE reads, keeping one entry per CDR3 protein, no DNA. This table lists hundreds of thousands of distinct CDR3 sequences. The data stem from a study of T cells expressing NK-cell markers. Study details: Sorted T-cell subsets CD3+CD56+NKG2C+, CD3+CD56+NKG2C- and CD3+CD56-NKG2C+ were TCR beta-sequenced.

The CDR3 loop spans 16 amino acids. The germline CDR1 and CDR2 sequences are MNHEY and SVGAGI. Sequencing was done on a sample of blood T cells: a sorted CD56 or NKG2C T cell subset, CD4+ or CD8+ T cells, or bulk PBMC T cells (not recorded which). The receptor was derived from a woman between 18 and 69 years old in good health. The chain carries TRBV6-5 and TRBJ1-2; TCRdb designates TRBD1, a call that cannot be tested without DNA. The CDR3 loop is CASSYVSGQVKDGYTF.